The T cell receptor beta chain under discussion was sequenced for a study of T cells after yellow fever vaccination. CDR3 size: 14 residues. Germline CDR1 and CDR2: MGHRA and YSYEKL. Trimming removed 1 base from V and 6 bases from J, with 10 bases in between. This clonotype was recorded at least ten times. TCRdb passed the 5' RACE reads through MiXCR, listing each CDR3 protein once. The sample consists of 350,000 to 550,000 distinct CDR3 sequences, approximately 18% of them appearing once. Specimen: PBMCs, collected before the yellow fever booster vaccination. This chain joins TRBV4-1 and TRBJ1-5; TRBD1 is a possible D gene (5 bases). The clonotype comes from a man aged 18 to 29 who received the YFV17D yellow fever vaccine. Written as DNA, the CDR3 is TGCGCCAGCAGCCAAGGGCAGGGAGGTCAGCCCCAGCATTTT. As protein: CASSQGQGGQPQHF.